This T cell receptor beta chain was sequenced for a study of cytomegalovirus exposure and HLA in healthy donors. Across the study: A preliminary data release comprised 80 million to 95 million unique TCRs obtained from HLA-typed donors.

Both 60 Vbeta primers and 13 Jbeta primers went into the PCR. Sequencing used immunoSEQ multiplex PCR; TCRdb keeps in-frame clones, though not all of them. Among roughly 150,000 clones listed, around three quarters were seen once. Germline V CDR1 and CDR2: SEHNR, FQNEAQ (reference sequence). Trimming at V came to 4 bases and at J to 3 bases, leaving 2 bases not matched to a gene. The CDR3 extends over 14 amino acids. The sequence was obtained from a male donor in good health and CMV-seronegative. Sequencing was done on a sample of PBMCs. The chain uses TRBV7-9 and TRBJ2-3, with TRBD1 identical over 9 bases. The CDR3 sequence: CASSSQGATDTQYF. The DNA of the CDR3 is TGTGCCAGCAGCTCACAGGGGGCAACAGATACGCAGTATTTT.